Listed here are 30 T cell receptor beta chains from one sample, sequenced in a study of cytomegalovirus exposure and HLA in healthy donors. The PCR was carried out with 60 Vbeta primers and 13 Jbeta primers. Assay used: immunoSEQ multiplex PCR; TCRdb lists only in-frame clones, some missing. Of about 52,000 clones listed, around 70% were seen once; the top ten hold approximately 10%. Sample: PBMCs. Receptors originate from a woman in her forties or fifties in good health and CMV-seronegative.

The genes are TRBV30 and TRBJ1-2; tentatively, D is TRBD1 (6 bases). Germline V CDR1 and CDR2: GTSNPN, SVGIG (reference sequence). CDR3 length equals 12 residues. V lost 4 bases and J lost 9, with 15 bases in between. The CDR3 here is CAWTSSRGSYTF. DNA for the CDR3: TGTGCCTGGACTTCCAGCAGGGGCAGCTACACCTTC.

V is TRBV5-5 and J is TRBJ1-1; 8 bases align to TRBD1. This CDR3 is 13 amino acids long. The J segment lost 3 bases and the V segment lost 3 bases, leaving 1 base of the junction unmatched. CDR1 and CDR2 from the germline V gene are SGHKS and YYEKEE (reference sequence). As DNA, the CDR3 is TGTGCCAGCAGCTCACAGGGGGACACTGAAGCTTTCTTT. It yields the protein CASSSQGDTEAFF.

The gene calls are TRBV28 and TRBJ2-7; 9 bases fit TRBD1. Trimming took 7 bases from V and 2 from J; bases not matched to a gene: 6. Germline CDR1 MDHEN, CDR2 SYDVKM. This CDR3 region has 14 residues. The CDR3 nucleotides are TGTGCCAGCATTACCGGACAGGGGACCTACGAGCAGTACTTC. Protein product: CASITGQGTYEQYF.

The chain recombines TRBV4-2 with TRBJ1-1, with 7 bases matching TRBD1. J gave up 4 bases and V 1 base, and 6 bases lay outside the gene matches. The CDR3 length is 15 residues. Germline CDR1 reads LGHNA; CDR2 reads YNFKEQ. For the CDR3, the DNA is TGTGCCAGCAGCCAAGCCGAAGGGGGCGGCACTGAAGCTTTCTTT. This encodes CASSQAEGGGTEAFF.

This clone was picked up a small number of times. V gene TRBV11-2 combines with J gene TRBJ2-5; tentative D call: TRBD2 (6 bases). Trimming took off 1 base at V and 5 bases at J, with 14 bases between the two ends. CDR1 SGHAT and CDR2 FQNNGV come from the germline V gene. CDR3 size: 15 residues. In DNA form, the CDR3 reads TGTGCCAGCAGCTTAGTGGCCGGGGGTGGGGAGACCCAGTACTTC. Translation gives CASSLVAGGGETQYF.

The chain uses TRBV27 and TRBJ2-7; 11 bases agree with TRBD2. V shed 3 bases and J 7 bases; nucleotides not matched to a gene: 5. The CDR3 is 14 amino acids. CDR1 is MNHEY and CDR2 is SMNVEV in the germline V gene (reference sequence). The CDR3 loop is CASSLLAGGQEQYF. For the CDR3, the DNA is TGTGCCAGCAGTTTGCTAGCGGGAGGTCAGGAGCAGTACTTC.

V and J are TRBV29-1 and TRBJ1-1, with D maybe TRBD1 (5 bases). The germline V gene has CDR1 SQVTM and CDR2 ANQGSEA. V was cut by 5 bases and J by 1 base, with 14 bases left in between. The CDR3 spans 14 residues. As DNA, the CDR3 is TGCAGCGTTCGGGAGGGGCCGACGAACACTGAAGCTTTCTTT. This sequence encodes CSVREGPTNTEAFF.

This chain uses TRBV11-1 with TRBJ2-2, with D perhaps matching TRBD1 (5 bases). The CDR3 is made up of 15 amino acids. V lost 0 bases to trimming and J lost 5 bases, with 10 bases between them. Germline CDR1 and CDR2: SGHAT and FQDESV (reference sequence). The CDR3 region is CASSLAQGGTGELFF. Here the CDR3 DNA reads TGTGCCAGCAGCTTAGCGCAGGGCGGAACCGGGGAGCTGTTTTTT.

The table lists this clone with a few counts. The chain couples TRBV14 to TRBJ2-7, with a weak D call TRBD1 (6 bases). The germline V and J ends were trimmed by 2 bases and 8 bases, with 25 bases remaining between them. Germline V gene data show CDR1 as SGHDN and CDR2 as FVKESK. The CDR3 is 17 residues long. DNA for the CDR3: TGTGCCAGCAGCCAATTCGATAGGGGGATCTCCCTGATCAAGCAGTACTTC. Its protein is CASSQFDRGISLIKQYF.

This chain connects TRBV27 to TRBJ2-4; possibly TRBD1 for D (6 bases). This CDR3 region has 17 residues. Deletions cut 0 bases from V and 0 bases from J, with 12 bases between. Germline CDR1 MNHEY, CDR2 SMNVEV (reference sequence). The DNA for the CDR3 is TGTGCCAGCAGTTTATCACGACAGGTGGGAGCCAAAAACATTCAGTACTTC. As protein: CASSLSRQVGAKNIQYF.

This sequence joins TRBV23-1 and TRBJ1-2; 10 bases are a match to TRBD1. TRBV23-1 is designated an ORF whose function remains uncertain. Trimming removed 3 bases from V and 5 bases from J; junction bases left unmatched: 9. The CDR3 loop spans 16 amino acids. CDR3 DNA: TGCGCCAGCAGTCACCAGACCTGGGACAGGGGTTATGGCTACACCTTC. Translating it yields CASSHQTWDRGYGYTF.

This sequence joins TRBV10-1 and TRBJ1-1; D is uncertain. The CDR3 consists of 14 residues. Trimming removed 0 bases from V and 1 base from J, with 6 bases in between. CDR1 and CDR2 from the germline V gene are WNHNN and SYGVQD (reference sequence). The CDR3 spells CASSESVWNTEAFF. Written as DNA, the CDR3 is TGCGCCAGCAGTGAGTCCGTGTGGAACACTGAAGCTTTCTTT.

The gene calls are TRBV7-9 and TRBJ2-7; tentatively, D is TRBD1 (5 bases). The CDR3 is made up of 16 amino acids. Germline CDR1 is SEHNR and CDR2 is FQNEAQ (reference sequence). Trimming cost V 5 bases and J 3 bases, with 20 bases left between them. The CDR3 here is CASSVKLSGSSYEQYF. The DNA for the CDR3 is TGTGCCAGCAGCGTGAAGTTATCAGGGTCAAGCTACGAGCAGTACTTC. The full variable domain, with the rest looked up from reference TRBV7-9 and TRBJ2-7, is DTGVSQNPRHKITKRGQNVTFRCDPISEHNRLYWYRQTLGQGPEFLTYFQNEAQLEKSRLLSDRFSAERPKGSFSTLEIQRTEQGDSAMYLCASSVKLSGSSYEQYFGPGTRLTVT.

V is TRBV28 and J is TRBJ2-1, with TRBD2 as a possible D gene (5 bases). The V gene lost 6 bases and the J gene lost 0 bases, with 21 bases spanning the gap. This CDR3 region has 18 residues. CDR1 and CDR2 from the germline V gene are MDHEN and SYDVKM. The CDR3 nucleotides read TGTGCCAGCAGCCCCCGGGTAGCGATAACGAGCTCCTACAATGAGCAGTTCTTC. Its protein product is CASSPRVAITSSYNEQFF.

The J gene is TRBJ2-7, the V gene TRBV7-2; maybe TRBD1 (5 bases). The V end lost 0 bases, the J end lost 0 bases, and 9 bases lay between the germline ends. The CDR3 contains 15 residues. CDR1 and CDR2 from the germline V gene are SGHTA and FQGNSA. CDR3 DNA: TGTGCCAGCAGCTTAGCTCTACAGGCCTCCTACGAGCAGTACTTC. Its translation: CASSLALQASYEQYF.

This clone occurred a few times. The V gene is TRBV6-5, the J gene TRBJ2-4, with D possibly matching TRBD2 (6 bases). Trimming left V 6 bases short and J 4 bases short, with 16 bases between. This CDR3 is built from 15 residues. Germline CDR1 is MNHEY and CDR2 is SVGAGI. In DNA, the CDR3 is TGTGCCAGCAGGAGGGTATGGGACTTTAAAAACATTCAGTACTTC. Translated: CASRRVWDFKNIQYF.

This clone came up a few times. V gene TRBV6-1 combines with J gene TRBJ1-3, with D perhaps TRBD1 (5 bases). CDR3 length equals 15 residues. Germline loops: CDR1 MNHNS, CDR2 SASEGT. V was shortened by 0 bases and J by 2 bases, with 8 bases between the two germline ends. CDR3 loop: CASSEAGGTGNTIYF. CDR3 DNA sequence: TGTGCCAGCAGTGAAGCCGGGGGGACTGGAAACACCATATATTTT.

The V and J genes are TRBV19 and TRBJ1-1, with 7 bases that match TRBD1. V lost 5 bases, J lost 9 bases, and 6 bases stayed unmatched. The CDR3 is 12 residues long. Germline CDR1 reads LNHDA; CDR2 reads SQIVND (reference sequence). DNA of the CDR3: TGTGCCAGTAGTTACGACAGGGTGAAAGCTTTCTTT. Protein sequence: CASSYDRVKAFF.

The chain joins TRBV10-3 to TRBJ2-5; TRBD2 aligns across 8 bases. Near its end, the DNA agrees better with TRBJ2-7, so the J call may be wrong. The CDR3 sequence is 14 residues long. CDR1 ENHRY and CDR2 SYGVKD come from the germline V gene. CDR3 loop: CAIRPSGTSYEQYF. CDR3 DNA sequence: TGTGCCATCAGACCTTCCGGGACTAGCTACGAGCAGTACTTC.

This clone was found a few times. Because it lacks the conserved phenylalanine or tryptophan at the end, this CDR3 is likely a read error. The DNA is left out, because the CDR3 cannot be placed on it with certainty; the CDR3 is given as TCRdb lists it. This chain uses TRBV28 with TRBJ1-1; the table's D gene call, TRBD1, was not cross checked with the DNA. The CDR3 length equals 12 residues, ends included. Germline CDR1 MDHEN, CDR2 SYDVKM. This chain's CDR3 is CASSSTGREALV.

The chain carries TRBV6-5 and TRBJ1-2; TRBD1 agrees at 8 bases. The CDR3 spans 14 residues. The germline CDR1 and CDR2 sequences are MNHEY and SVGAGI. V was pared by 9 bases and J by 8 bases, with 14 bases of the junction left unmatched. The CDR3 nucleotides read TGTGCCAGTTTTCCGGGACAGGAGGATAGGGGCTACACCTTC. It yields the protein CASFPGQEDRGYTF.

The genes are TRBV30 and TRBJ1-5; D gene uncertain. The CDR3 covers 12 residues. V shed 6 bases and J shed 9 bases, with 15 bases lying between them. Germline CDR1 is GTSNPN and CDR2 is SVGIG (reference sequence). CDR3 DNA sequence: TGTGCCTGTATTTCCAGTCGGGGGCCCCAGCATTTT. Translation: CACISSRGPQHF. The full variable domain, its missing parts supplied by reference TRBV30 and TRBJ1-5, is SQTIHQWPATLVQPVGSPLSLECTVEGTSNPNLYWYRQAAGRGLQLLFYSVGIGQISSEVPQNLSASRPQDRQFILSSKKLLLSDSGFYLCACISSRGPQHFGDGTRLSIL.

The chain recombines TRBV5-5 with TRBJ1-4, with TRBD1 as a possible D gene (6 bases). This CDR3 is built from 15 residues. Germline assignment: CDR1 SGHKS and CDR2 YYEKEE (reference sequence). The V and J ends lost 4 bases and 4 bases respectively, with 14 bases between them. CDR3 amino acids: CASSHPGQLNEKLFF. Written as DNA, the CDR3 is TGTGCCAGCAGCCACCCGGGACAACTTAATGAAAAACTGTTTTTT.

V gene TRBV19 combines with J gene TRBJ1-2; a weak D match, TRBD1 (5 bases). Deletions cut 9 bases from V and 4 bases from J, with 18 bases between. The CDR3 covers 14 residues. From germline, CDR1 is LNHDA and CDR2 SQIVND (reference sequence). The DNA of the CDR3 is TGTGCCAGCAGGACCTCGGAGGGGTCCTATGGCTACACCTTC. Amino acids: CASRTSEGSYGYTF.

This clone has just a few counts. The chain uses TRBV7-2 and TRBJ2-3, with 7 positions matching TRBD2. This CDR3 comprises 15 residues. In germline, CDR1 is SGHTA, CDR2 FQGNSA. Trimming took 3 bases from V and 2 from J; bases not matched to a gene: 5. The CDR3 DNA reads TGTGCCAGCAGCTTGTGGGACTATCTCACAGATACGCAGTATTTT. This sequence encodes CASSLWDYLTDTQYF.

For the CDR3, the DNA is TGCAGCTTCCTGAGGGGGGGCTATGGCTACACCTTC. Translation: CSFLRGGYGYTF. The gene calls are TRBV29-1 and TRBJ1-2; possibly TRBD1 for D (6 bases). The CDR3 is 12 amino acids. Deletions cut 8 bases from V and 4 bases from J, with 14 bases between. Germline values: CDR1 SQVTM, CDR2 ANQGSEA. Using reference TRBV29-1 and TRBJ1-2 for the parts outside the CDR3, the full variable domain is SAVISQKPSRDICQRGTSLTIQCQVDSQVTMMFWYRQQPGQSLTLIATANQGSEATYESGFVIDKFPISRPNLTFSTLTVSNMSPEDSSIYLCSFLRGGYGYTFGSGTRLTVV.

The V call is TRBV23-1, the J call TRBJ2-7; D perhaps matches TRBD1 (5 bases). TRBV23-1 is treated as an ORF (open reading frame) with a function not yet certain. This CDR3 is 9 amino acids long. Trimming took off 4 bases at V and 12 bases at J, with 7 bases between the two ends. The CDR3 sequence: CASSRGRYF. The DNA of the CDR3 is TGCGCCAGCAGTCGGGGCCGGTACTTC.

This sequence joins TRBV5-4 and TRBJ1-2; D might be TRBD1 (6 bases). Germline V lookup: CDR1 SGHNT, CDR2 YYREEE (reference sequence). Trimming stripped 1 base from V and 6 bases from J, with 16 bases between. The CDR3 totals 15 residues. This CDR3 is CASSLMGAARNGYTF. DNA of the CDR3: TGTGCCAGCAGCTTGATGGGGGCAGCTCGAAATGGCTACACCTTC.

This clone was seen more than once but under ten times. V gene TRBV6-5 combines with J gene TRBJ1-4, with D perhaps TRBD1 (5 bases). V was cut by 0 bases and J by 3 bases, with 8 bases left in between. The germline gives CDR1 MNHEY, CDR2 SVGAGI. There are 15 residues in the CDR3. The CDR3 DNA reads TGTGCCAGCAGTTACTCTTGGGGGGCTAATGAAAAACTGTTTTTT. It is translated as CASSYSWGANEKLFF.

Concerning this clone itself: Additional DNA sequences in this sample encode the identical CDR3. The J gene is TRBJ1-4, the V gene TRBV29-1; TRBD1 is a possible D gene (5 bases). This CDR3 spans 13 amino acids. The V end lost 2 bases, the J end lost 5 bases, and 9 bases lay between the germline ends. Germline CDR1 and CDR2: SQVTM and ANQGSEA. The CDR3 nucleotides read TGCAGCGTTGAAACGGACACAAATGAAAAACTGTTTTTT. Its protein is CSVETDTNEKLFF.